Reported below is one T cell receptor (beta chain). What it recognizes is unknown. Here immunoSEQ multiplex PCR was the method, and the copy in TCRdb shows in-frame clones only, minus some. The sample carries more than 100,000 clones, 92% recorded once. This specimen belongs to a study of T cell responses to AZD1222 COVID-19 vaccine. Whole-study findings and limits: Reportedly, close to half of spike-specific TCRs are directed against unmutated variant regions.

Germline CDR1 MDHEN, CDR2 SYDVKM. Trimming shortened V by 4 bases and J by 0 bases, and 16 bases separated the two germline ends. The CDR3 spans 17 residues. The rearrangement uses TRBV28 and TRBJ2-1, with D possibly being TRBD1 (6 bases). The starting material was peripheral blood, obtained 28 days after the second AZD1222 dose. The source of this sequence is an adult who received the AZD1222 COVID-19 vaccine. The CDR3 DNA sequence: TGTGCCAGCAGTTCAGACTCGGACAGTAACTCCTACAATGAGCAGTTCTTC. As protein: CASSSDSDSNSYNEQFF.